The next 21 T cell receptor beta chains were all read from a single sample in a study of blood T cell repertoires in COVID-19. Assay: immunoSEQ multiplex PCR; the TCRdb copy retains only in-frame clones and omits some. The sample holds about 330,000 clones, more than 85% seen once. Sequenced input: PBMCs or T cells enriched from blood (not recorded which). The source of these receptors is a woman under 40 who had recovered from COVID-19.

This sequence joins TRBV19 and TRBJ1-2; D not resolved. V dropped 6 bases and J dropped 4 bases, with 12 bases sitting between them. The CDR3 runs 13 residues. Germline V gene sequence: CDR1 LNHDA, CDR2 SQIVND (reference sequence). The CDR3 sequence is CASSLTESYGYTF. The CDR3 region has the DNA TGTGCCAGTAGCCTAACAGAGAGCTATGGCTACACCTTC.

V is TRBV5-1 and J is TRBJ2-5, with 8 bases matching TRBD2. The CDR3 extends over 14 amino acids. Germline V lookup: CDR1 SGHRS, CDR2 YFSETQ. Unmatched junction bases numbered 1, after V lost 0 bases and J lost 3 bases. The DNA for the CDR3 is TGCGCCAGCAGCTTGGCGGGAGGGGAAGAGACCCAGTACTTC. Translating it yields CASSLAGGEETQYF. Complete variable domain (other parts from reference TRBV5-1 and TRBJ2-5): KAGVTQTPRYLIKTRGQQVTLSCSPISGHRSVSWYQQTPGQGLQFLFEYFSETQRNKGNFPGRFSGRQFSNSRSEMNVSTLELGDSALYLCASSLAGGEETQYFGPGTRLLVL.

The chain has TRBV7-2 and TRBJ2-3, with a possible D match to TRBD1 (6 bases). In germline, CDR1 is SGHTA, CDR2 FQGNSA. Trimming took 6 bases from V and 2 from J, leaving 12 bases between them. The CDR3 has 14 residues. This CDR3 is CASRPGENTDTQYF. As DNA, the CDR3 is TGTGCCAGCAGGCCAGGGGAGAACACAGATACGCAGTATTTT.

The chain joins TRBV2 to TRBJ2-6; D call uncertain. V gave up 4 bases and J gave up 2 bases, with 6 bases separating them. CDR3 length: 14 residues. In germline, CDR1 is SNHLY, CDR2 FYNNEI. This chain's CDR3 is CASSGRPGANVLTF. CDR3 bases: TGTGCCAGCAGTGGGCGGCCTGGGGCCAACGTCCTGACTTTC.

This chain connects TRBV23-1 to TRBJ2-7; 8 bases align to TRBD1. TRBV23-1 is an ORF, and what it does is uncertain. This CDR3 has 16 residues. V dropped 0 bases and J dropped 0; count of bases not matched to a gene: 4. CDR3 nucleotide sequence: TGCGCCAGCAGTCAATCCCGGGACAGGCCCTCCTACGAGCAGTACTTC. Translating it yields CASSQSRDRPSYEQYF.

The J gene is TRBJ2-7, the V gene TRBV11-3; possible D gene TRBD2, 5 bases. The germline V gene has CDR1 SGHNT and CDR2 YENEEA. CDR3 length equals 13 residues. V was trimmed by 4 bases and J by 5 bases, leaving 12 bases between them. The CDR3: CASSWSRRNEQYF. The CDR3, as DNA: TGTGCCAGCAGCTGGTCAAGGAGGAACGAGCAGTACTTC.

The V call is TRBV7-2, the J call TRBJ1-4; D call uncertain. This CDR3 region has 15 residues. Germline loops: CDR1 SGHTA, CDR2 FQGNSA. V dropped 1 base and J dropped 8 bases, with 14 bases sitting between them. The CDR3 loop is CASSLGTRSWEKLFF. The CDR3 nucleotides are TGTGCCAGCAGCTTAGGGACTCGAAGCTGGGAAAAACTGTTTTTT. The full variable domain, completed using reference TRBV7-2 and TRBJ1-4, is GAGVSQSPSNKVTEKGKDVELRCDPISGHTALYWYRQSLGQGLEFLIYFQGNSAPDKSGLPSDRFSAERTGGSVSTLTIQRTQQEDSAVYLCASSLGTRSWEKLFFGSGTQLSVL.

The chain combines TRBV11-2 with TRBJ2-5, with a weak D call TRBD2 (5 bases). The V end lost 3 bases, the J end lost 2 bases, and 13 bases lay between the germline ends. This CDR3 is built from 15 residues. Germline CDR1 reads SGHAT; CDR2 reads FQNNGV. The CDR3 reads CASSFQRGQQETQYF. The CDR3 nucleotides are TGTGCCAGCAGCTTCCAACGAGGGCAGCAAGAGACCCAGTACTTC. Variable domain in full (rest from reference TRBV11-2 and TRBJ2-5): EAGVAQSPRYKIIEKRQSVAFWCNPISGHATLYWYQQILGQGPKLLIQFQNNGVVDDSQLPKDRFSAERLKGVDSTLKIQPAKLEDSAVYLCASSFQRGQQETQYFGPGTRLLVL.

This chain links TRBV4-2 with TRBJ2-1; 7 bases match TRBD1. The CDR3 covers 12 residues. CDR1 is LGHNA, CDR2 YNFKEQ, per germline. Losses at the gene ends were 0 bases for V and 13 bases for J; bases not matched to a gene: 3. In nucleotides, the CDR3 is TGTGCCAGCAGCCAAGACAGACAGGGTCAGTTCTTC. Amino acid sequence: CASSQDRQGQFF.

The chain employs TRBV3-1 (or the pseudogene TRBV3-2) and TRBJ1-1; no definite D call. This CDR3 is 14 amino acids long. From germline, CDR1 is LGHDT and CDR2 YNNKEL (reference sequence). The germline V and J ends were trimmed by 1 base and 6 bases, with 12 bases remaining between them. CDR3 sequence: CASSQVYEGAEAFF. The CDR3 coding sequence is TGTGCCAGCAGCCAAGTCTACGAGGGAGCTGAAGCTTTCTTT.

The chain links TRBV19 to TRBJ2-2; 7 bases are shared with TRBD1. This CDR3 has 17 residues. Per the germline V gene, CDR1 is LNHDA and CDR2 is SQIVND (reference sequence). Trimming removed 7 bases from V and 0 bases from J; junction bases left unmatched: 11. The CDR3 DNA reads as TGTGCCAGTACCTATCCGGCCGGGACAGCGAACACCGGGGAGCTGTTTTTT. Protein: CASTYPAGTANTGELFF.

On this clone itself: Other nucleotide sequences in the sample specify the same CDR3. This sequence joins TRBV2 and TRBJ1-1; possible D gene TRBD1, 5 bases. The CDR3 is made up of 14 amino acids. Per germline, CDR1 SNHLY and CDR2 FYNNEI. V lost 6 bases to trimming and J lost 0 bases, with 11 bases between them. The CDR3 protein is CASSADRMNTEAFF. CDR3 nucleotide sequence: TGTGCCAGCAGCGCTGACAGAATGAACACTGAAGCTTTCTTT.

The chain uses TRBV2 and TRBJ1-3; D is possibly TRBD1 (5 bases). The CDR3 consists of 15 residues. The germline gives CDR1 SNHLY, CDR2 FYNNEI. V lost 4 bases to trimming and J lost 0 bases, with 10 bases between them. CDR3 coding DNA: TGTGCCAGCAGTGTTGGGGGGATCTCTGGAAACACCATATATTTT. Protein: CASSVGGISGNTIYF.

The chain has TRBV28 and TRBJ1-5; no definite D call. V lost 2 bases and J lost 3, with 17 bases in between. There are 17 residues in the CDR3. Per germline, CDR1 MDHEN and CDR2 SYDVKM. CDR3 loop: CASSLTPLGRFNQPQHF. The CDR3, as DNA: TGTGCCAGCAGTTTAACCCCGCTGGGCAGATTCAATCAGCCCCAGCATTTT.

This chain connects TRBV28 to TRBJ1-4, with a tentative D call TRBD1 (6 bases). Between the trimmed V and J ends, which lost 6 bases and 3 bases, there was a span of 17 bases. Germline CDR1 and CDR2: MDHEN and SYDVKM. The CDR3 is 16 amino acids. The CDR3 bases are TGTGCCAGCAGGCGGAGAACAGGGCGACCTAATGAAAAACTGTTTTTT. It encodes CASRRRTGRPNEKLFF.

J is TRBJ1-6 and V is TRBV4-1; D is unclear. Deletions cut 2 bases from V and 8 bases from J, with 7 bases between. The CDR3 consists of 13 residues. Germline CDR1 and CDR2: MGHRA and YSYEKL. The CDR3 DNA sequence: TGCGCCAGCAGCCAAATGAGTGATTCACCCCTCCACTTT. Translation: CASSQMSDSPLHF.

The genes are TRBV4-1 and TRBJ2-5; 7 nucleotides align to TRBD1. The CDR3 has 15 amino acids. Germline V gene sequence: CDR1 MGHRA, CDR2 YSYEKL. J lost 3 bases, V lost 2 bases, and 6 bases had no gene match. Written as DNA, the CDR3 is TGCGCCAGCAGCCAATCACCGGGACAGAAAGAGACCCAGTACTTC. This codes for CASSQSPGQKETQYF.

This chain uses TRBV10-1 with TRBJ2-7; D gene unclear. Germline CDR1 reads WNHNN; CDR2 reads SYGVQD (reference sequence). V was trimmed by 2 bases and J by 5 bases, leaving 7 bases between them. The CDR3 sequence is 12 residues long. The CDR3 is CASSELQDEQYF. The CDR3 bases are TGCGCCAGCAGTGAGCTGCAGGACGAGCAGTACTTC.

This clone was counted between two and nine times. The J gene is TRBJ2-7, the V gene TRBV27; 9 bases align to TRBD2. With 6 bases clipped from V and 2 bases from J, the junction kept 8 bases outside the gene matches. CDR3 length equals 15 residues. Germline lookup yields CDR1 MNHEY and CDR2 SMNVEV (reference sequence). As DNA, the CDR3 is TGTGCCAGCAGCAGGTTAGCGGGAGAGACCTACGAGCAGTACTTC. It translates to CASSRLAGETYEQYF.

About this clone itself: The sample contains more than one DNA sequence encoding this CDR3. This chain uses TRBV9 with TRBJ2-3; D is ambiguous. Germline V lookup: CDR1 SGDLS, CDR2 YYNGEE. The V end was cut by 0 bases, the J end by 0 bases, with 8 bases between. This CDR3 is built from 15 residues. The chain's CDR3 is CASSVGGSSTDTQYF. The CDR3 DNA reads TGTGCCAGCAGCGTAGGAGGCAGTAGCACAGATACGCAGTATTTT.

The V and J genes are TRBV7-2 and TRBJ1-1; 9 bases map to TRBD1. Trimming removed 1 base from V and 1 base from J; junction bases left unmatched: 1. The CDR3 length is 15 residues. Germline values: CDR1 SGHTA, CDR2 FQGNSA. As DNA, the CDR3 is TGTGCCAGCAGCTTAGGGACAGGGGCGAACACTGAAGCTTTCTTT. Encoded protein: CASSLGTGANTEAFF. The whole variable domain, filled in from reference TRBV7-2 and TRBJ1-1, reads GAGVSQSPSNKVTEKGKDVELRCDPISGHTALYWYRQSLGQGLEFLIYFQGNSAPDKSGLPSDRFSAERTGGSVSTLTIQRTQQEDSAVYLCASSLGTGANTEAFFGQGTRLTVV.